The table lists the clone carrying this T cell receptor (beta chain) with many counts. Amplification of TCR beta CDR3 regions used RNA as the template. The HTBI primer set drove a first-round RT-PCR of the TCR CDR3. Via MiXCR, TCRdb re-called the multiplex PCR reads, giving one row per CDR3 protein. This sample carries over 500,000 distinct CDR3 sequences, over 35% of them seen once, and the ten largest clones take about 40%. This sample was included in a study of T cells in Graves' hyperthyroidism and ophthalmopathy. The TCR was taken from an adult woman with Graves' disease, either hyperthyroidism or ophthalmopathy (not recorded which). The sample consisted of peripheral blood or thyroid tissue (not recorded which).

The CDR3 sequence is CASTMTGAGNTIYF. The CDR3 DNA reads as TGTGCCAGCACTATGACAGGGGCTGGAAACACCATATATTTT. J is TRBJ1-3 and V is TRBV7-9; 8 positions match TRBD1. Losses at the gene ends were 7 bases for V and 2 bases for J; bases not matched to a gene: 4. There are 14 residues in the CDR3. Germline loops: CDR1 SEHNR, CDR2 FQNEAQ (reference sequence).